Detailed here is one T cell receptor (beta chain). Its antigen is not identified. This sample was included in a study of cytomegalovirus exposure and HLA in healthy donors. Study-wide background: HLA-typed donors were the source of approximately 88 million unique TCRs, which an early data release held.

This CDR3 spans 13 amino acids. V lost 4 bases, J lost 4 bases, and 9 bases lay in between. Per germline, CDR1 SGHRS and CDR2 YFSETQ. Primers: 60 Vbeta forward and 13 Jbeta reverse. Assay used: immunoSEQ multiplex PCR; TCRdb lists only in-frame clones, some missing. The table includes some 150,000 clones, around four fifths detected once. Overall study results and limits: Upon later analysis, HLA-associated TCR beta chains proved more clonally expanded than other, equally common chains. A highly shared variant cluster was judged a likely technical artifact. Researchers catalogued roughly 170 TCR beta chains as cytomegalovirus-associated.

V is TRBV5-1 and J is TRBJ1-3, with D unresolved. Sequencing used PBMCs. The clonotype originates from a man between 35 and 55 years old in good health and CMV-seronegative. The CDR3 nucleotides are TGCGCCAGCAGCACCTTTGAGGGAAACACCATATATTTT. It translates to CASSTFEGNTIYF.